Listed below are T cell receptor beta chains from one sample, sequenced in a study of T cell responses to AZD1222 COVID-19 vaccine. The protocol was immunoSEQ multiplex PCR, while the TCRdb copy is restricted to in-frame clones and leaves out a portion. The sample has approximately 100,000 clones, just over 85% seen once. The material was peripheral blood, obtained on day 0 of AZD1222 vaccination. These receptors were obtained from an adult in good health. CDR3s include the opening cysteine and the closing phenylalanine or tryptophan. Each record gives: J gene, D gene, clone size, V gene, CDR3 DNA, CDR3 protein. The D gene is left open where the match is weak. The size entry is marked missing in some rows and otherwise reads once, few, many or a size class.

TRBJ1-1,.,.,TRBV7-2,TGTGCCAGCAGCTTAGCGCGGGCGCTAGGAACTGAAGCTTTCTTT,CASSLARALGTEAFF
TRBJ1-3,.,.,TRBV30,TGTGCCTGGGAACAGGGCTTTGGAAACACCATATATTTT,CAWEQGFGNTIYF
TRBJ1-1,TRBD1,.,TRBV10-3,TGTGCCATCAGTTTGACAGGGAGGGAGGAAGCTTTCTTT,CAISLTGREEAFF
TRBJ2-1,.,.,TRBV11-2,TGTGCCAGCAGCTTAGGTCATTACAATGAGCAGTTCTTC,CASSLGHYNEQFF
TRBJ1-1,.,.,TRBV7-9,TGTGCCAGCAGCCCCGGGGCACAGAACACTGAAGCTTTCTTT,CASSPGAQNTEAFF
TRBJ1-1,.,.,TRBV24-1,TGTGCCACCAGTGATTCAGGACGCCTGGAGGAAGCTTTCTTT,CATSDSGRLEEAFF
TRBJ2-3,TRBD2,once,TRBV5-4,TGTGCCAGCAGCTTGGGGGCTAGCGGGAGTGTAGCGACGCAGTATTTT,CASSLGASGSVATQYF
TRBJ1-4,.,.,TRBV4-3,TGCGCCAGCAGCCCCGGGGACGGCCGGAGGGAAAAACTGTTTTTT,CASSPGDGRREKLFF
TRBJ1-6,.,.,TRBV30,TGTGCCTGGAATACCGGATATAATTCACCCCTCCACTTT,CAWNTGYNSPLHF
TRBJ2-1,.,.,TRBV7-2,TGTGCCAGCAGCTTTGGGCCGCTACAGGGCGGTGAGCAGTTCTTC,CASSFGPLQGGEQFF
TRBJ2-7,.,.,TRBV6-5,TGTGCCAGCGGCAGGCGGGAGCAGTACTTC,CASGRREQYF
TRBJ2-2,TRBD2,once,TRBV7-2,TGTGCCAGCAGCTCCCGACGAGCGGGATACACCGGGGAGCTGTTTTTT,CASSSRRAGYTGELFF
TRBJ1-5,.,.,TRBV6-4,TGTGCCAGCAGTGACGGTGGACTGTATAGCAATCAGCCCCAGCATTTT,CASSDGGLYSNQPQHF
TRBJ2-7,TRBD2,.,TRBV27,TGTGCCAGCAGTTCCACGACTAGCGGGATCCGCTCCTACGAGCAGTACTTC,CASSSTTSGIRSYEQYF
TRBJ2-2,.,.,TRBV28,TGTGCCAGCAGCTTGGCGACAACCAGAGAGACCGGGGAGCTGTTTTTT,CASSLATTRETGELFF
TRBJ2-2,.,few,TRBV9,TGTGCCAGCAGCGTAGGTGGCAGGACTCCCGCCGGGGAGCTGTTTTTT,CASSVGGRTPAGELFF
TRBJ2-7,.,.,TRBV4-2,TGTGCCAGCAGCCAAGAAACTGACACCGACTACGAGCAGTACTTC,CASSQETDTDYEQYF
TRBJ1-1,.,.,TRBV6-6,TGTGCCAGCAGCCCCCCCGGGGGCCCGAACACTGAAGCTTTCTTT,CASSPPGGPNTEAFF
TRBJ2-5,.,.,TRBV28,TGTGCCAGCAGACCTGACCTACAAGAGACCCAGTACTTC,CASRPDLQETQYF